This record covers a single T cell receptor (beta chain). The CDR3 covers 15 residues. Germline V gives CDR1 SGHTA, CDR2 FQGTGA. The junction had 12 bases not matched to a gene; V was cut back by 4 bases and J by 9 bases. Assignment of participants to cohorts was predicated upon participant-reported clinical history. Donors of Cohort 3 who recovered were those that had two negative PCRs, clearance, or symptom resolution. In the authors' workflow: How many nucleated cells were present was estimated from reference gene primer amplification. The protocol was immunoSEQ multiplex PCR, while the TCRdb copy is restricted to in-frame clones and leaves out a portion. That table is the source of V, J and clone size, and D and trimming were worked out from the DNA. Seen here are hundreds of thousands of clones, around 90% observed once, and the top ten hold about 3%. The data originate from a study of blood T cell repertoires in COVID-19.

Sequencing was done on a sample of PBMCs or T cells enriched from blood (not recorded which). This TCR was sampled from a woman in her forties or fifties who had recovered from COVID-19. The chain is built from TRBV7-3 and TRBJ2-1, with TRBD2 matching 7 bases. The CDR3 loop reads CASSSGTTSRSEQFF. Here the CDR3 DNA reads TGTGCCAGCAGCTCCGGGACTACCTCGAGGAGTGAGCAGTTCTTC.